These 28 T cell receptor beta chains share one sample of origin, sequenced in a study of spatial heterogeneity in lung cancer. Study-level results: Expanded intratumoral alpha and beta TCR counts tracked tumor mutation counts.

TCRdb fed the 5' RACE reads into MiXCR, producing one record per CDR3 protein. The sample holds some 18,000 distinct CDR3 sequences, around 6.9% seen once. Time point described: sample taken at primary tumor resection. The antigens these receptors bind are not known. The specimen comprised lung tumor tissue, sampled at surgery. The receptors come from a male donor with early-stage non-small cell lung cancer.

Only one count was recorded for this clonotype. The genes are TRBV4-1 and TRBJ2-7; tentative D call: TRBD2 (5 bases). The V and J ends lost 1 base and 3 bases respectively, with 10 bases between them. Germline loops: CDR1 MGHRA, CDR2 YSYEKL. This CDR3 comprises 14 residues. The CDR3 here is CASSQGNGDYEQYF. The CDR3 nucleotides read TGCGCCAGCAGCCAAGGTAACGGGGACTACGAGCAGTACTTC.

This clonotype was observed at least ten times. The genes are TRBV27 and TRBJ2-5; the match to TRBD1 covers 11 bases. Germline CDR1 reads MNHEY; CDR2 reads SMNVEV (reference sequence). Losses at the gene ends were 2 bases for V and 6 bases for J; bases not matched to a gene: 2. The CDR3 consists of 14 residues. This CDR3 reads CASSLGTGGKTQYF. The CDR3 DNA sequence: TGTGCCAGCAGTTTAGGGACAGGGGGGAAGACCCAGTACTTC.

V and J are TRBV7-9 and TRBJ2-5; weak D call: TRBD1 (6 bases). The V gene lost 5 bases and the J gene lost 0 bases, with 13 bases spanning the gap. Germline CDR1 reads SEHNR; CDR2 reads FQNEAQ (reference sequence). The CDR3 is 15 amino acids. Here the CDR3 DNA reads TGTGCCAGCAGCCCTGTCCGGGACAACCAAGAGACCCAGTACTTC. Protein: CASSPVRDNQETQYF.

There are a few counts of this clonotype. The J gene is TRBJ2-5, the V gene TRBV27; D is unresolved. The CDR3 sequence is 14 residues long. Trimming took off 5 bases at V and 1 base at J, with 11 bases between the two ends. Germline V CDR1 and CDR2: MNHEY, SMNVEV (reference sequence). CDR3 amino acids: CASSPTIIQETQYF. Here the CDR3 DNA reads TGTGCCAGCAGTCCAACGATAATCCAAGAGACCCAGTACTTC.

This clonotype was observed at least ten times. The rearrangement joins TRBV2 to TRBJ1-5; 10 positions agree with TRBD1. CDR3 length: 15 amino acids. Trimming removed 8 bases from V and 4 bases from J; junction bases left unmatched: 8. Looked up from germline, CDR1 is SNHLY and CDR2 is FYNNEI. CDR3 residues: CASAGTGVRNQPQHF. The CDR3 DNA follows: TGTGCCAGCGCCGGGACAGGGGTCAGGAATCAGCCCCAGCATTTT.

This chain connects TRBV7-2 to TRBJ2-3, with 7 bases fitting TRBD1. The CDR3 has 14 amino acids. Germline CDR1 SGHTA, CDR2 FQGNSA. V shed 5 bases and J 2 bases; nucleotides not matched to a gene: 4. As DNA, the CDR3 is TGTGCCAGCAGCCGACAGGGAATCACAGATACGCAGTATTTT. Translated, it gives CASSRQGITDTQYF.

This clonotype was picked up many times. The rearrangement links TRBV6-6 to TRBJ2-3; D is undetermined. This CDR3 region has 13 residues. With 11 bases removed from V and 0 bases from J, the gap between germline ends came to 12 bases. Looked up from germline, CDR1 is MNHNY and CDR2 is SVGAGI (reference sequence). CDR3 bases: TGTGCCTCCACATACCGCAGCACAGATACGCAGTATTTT. Translated: CASTYRSTDTQYF.

This clonotype was counted between two and nine times. The chain joins TRBV12-3 or TRBV12-4 to TRBJ2-3, with 10 bases fitting TRBD2. The CDR3 has 17 amino acids. Losses at the gene ends were 4 bases for V and 4 bases for J; bases not matched to a gene: 11. CDR3 sequence (DNA): TGTGCCAGCAGTTCCCAGCGGGGGGGCACAACTTCAGATACGCAGTATTTT. Translating gives CASSSQRGGTTSDTQYF.

This rearrangement joins TRBV3-1 to TRBJ1-1; D is undetermined. Germline V gene sequence: CDR1 LGHDT, CDR2 YNNKEL (reference sequence). The length of the CDR3 is 14 residues. The ends were cut back, 2 bases at V and 7 bases at J, with 14 bases in the middle. DNA of the CDR3: TGTGCCAGCAGCCAACGGACGGTGAGGAATGAAGCTTTCTTT. Translation: CASSQRTVRNEAFF. Using reference TRBV3-1 and TRBJ1-1 for the parts outside the CDR3, the full variable domain is DTAVSQTPKYLVTQMGNDKSIKCEQNLGHDTMYWYKQDSKKFLKIMFSYNNKELIINETVPNRFSPKSPDKAHLNLHINSLELGDSAVYFCASSQRTVRNEAFFGQGTRLTVV.

The chain joins TRBV5-6 to TRBJ2-7; D is undetermined. This CDR3 is built from 14 residues. Trimming removed 3 bases at V and 3 bases at J, with 13 bases between. The germline gives CDR1 SGHDT, CDR2 YYEEEE. CDR3 region: CASSSRSSVYEQYF. CDR3 coding DNA: TGTGCCAGCAGCTCCCGGTCCTCGGTCTACGAGCAGTACTTC.

This clonotype showed up many times. The genes are TRBV20-1 and TRBJ1-4, with a possible D match to TRBD1 (6 bases). Trimming took 6 bases from V and 6 from J, leaving 17 bases between them. The CDR3 sequence is 14 residues long. The V gene's germline CDR1 is DFQATT and CDR2 SNEGSKA (reference sequence). The CDR3 bases are TGCAGTGCCCCTCCGCAGGGGATGGATGAAAAACTGTTTTTT. Encoded protein: CSAPPQGMDEKLFF.

Concerning this clonotype itself: A much larger clone is a single base away; this may be a read error. This chain links TRBV4-2 with TRBJ1-6; TRBD1 aligns across 11 bases. Germline V gene data show CDR1 as LGHNA and CDR2 as YNFKEQ. This CDR3 spans 15 amino acids. The CDR3: CASSLRTGGNSPLNF. The CDR3 DNA reads TGTGCCAGCAGCCTCCGGACAGGGGGCAATTCACCCCTCAACTTT.

This clonotype appeared many times. V and J are TRBV7-2 and TRBJ1-5, with D maybe TRBD1 (5 bases). CDR3 size: 14 residues. Germline lookup yields CDR1 SGHTA and CDR2 FQGNSA. The ends were cut back, 1 base at V and 7 bases at J, with 11 bases in the middle. The CDR3 DNA reads as TGTGCCAGCAGCTTAGGGTGGGGGGGGCAGCCCCAGCATTTT. Translated: CASSLGWGGQPQHF.

This clonotype was seen repeatedly, ten times or more. The gene calls are TRBV12-3 or TRBV12-4 and TRBJ2-1; 14 positions agree with TRBD2. CDR3 length: 18 amino acids. V lost 0 bases to trimming and J lost 6 bases; unmatched junction nucleotides: 7. DNA of the CDR3: TGTGCCAGCAGTTTAGCGCTTGCGACTAGCGGGGGGGCCAATGAGCAGTTCTTC. It specifies CASSLALATSGGANEQFF.

This clonotype was counted ten times or more. The V and J genes are TRBV12-3 or TRBV12-4 and TRBJ1-5; D is uncertain. Trimming pared 4 bases from V and 0 bases from J, leaving 16 bases between. The CDR3 is 17 residues long. DNA of the CDR3: TGTGCCAGCAGTTCTCTCATTGGACTTTATAGCAATCAGCCCCAGCATTTT. Amino acid sequence: CASSSLIGLYSNQPQHF.

Ten or more counts support this clonotype. The chain uses TRBV3-1 and TRBJ2-4; 9 nucleotides align to TRBD2. Germline lookup yields CDR1 LGHDT and CDR2 YNNKEL (reference sequence). The J segment lost 0 bases and the V segment lost 4 bases, leaving 16 bases of the junction unmatched. This CDR3 has 20 amino acids. This CDR3 reads CASSPSPRLAGPKAKNIQYF. As DNA, the CDR3 is TGTGCCAGCAGCCCTTCTCCGCGGCTAGCGGGACCCAAAGCCAAAAACATTCAGTACTTC.

This clonotype appeared many times. The rearrangement links TRBV18 to TRBJ2-3; D uncertain. V was trimmed by 5 bases and J by 1 base, leaving 13 bases between them. The CDR3 runs 15 residues. Germline V lookup: CDR1 KGHSH, CDR2 LQKENI. This CDR3 is CASSLQVSRTDTQYF. As DNA, the CDR3 is TGTGCCAGCTCATTGCAGGTTTCACGCACAGATACGCAGTATTTT.

V usage is TRBV5-1 and J usage is TRBJ2-7; TRBD1 matches at 11 bases. CDR3 length: 14 residues. Germline assignment: CDR1 SGHRS and CDR2 YFSETQ. Trimming cost V 4 bases and J 4 bases; bases outside gene matches: 4. CDR3 protein: CASSPGTGGYEQYF. CDR3 sequence (DNA): TGCGCCAGCAGCCCCGGGACAGGGGGGTACGAGCAGTACTTC. Supplemented by reference TRBV5-1 and TRBJ2-7, the full variable domain reads KAGVTQTPRYLIKTRGQQVTLSCSPISGHRSVSWYQQTPGQGLQFLFEYFSETQRNKGNFPGRFSGRQFSNSRSEMNVSTLELGDSALYLCASSPGTGGYEQYFGPGTRLTVT.

The chain joins TRBV10-3 to TRBJ2-1; TRBD2 matches at 7 bases. This CDR3 has 14 residues. In germline, CDR1 is ENHRY, CDR2 SYGVKD. With 6 bases clipped from V and 5 bases from J, the junction kept 7 bases outside the gene matches. The CDR3 region is CAIRPGLIDNEQFF. CDR3 sequence (DNA): TGTGCCATCAGGCCGGGACTAATCGACAATGAGCAGTTCTTC.

By proportion, this clonotype is medium-sized. The chain is built from TRBV3-1 and TRBJ1-6; D is uncertain. The length of the CDR3 is 15 residues. Trimming cost V 1 base and J 9 bases, with 13 bases left between them. Germline V gene lookup returns CDR1 LGHDT and CDR2 YNNKEL (reference sequence). The CDR3 sequence: CASSQGVGYGSPLHF. In nucleotides, the CDR3 is TGTGCCAGCAGCCAAGGGGTCGGTTACGGTTCACCCCTCCACTTT. Looking up the rest from reference TRBV3-1 and TRBJ1-6 gives the full variable domain: DTAVSQTPKYLVTQMGNDKSIKCEQNLGHDTMYWYKQDSKKFLKIMFSYNNKELIINETVPNRFSPKSPDKAHLNLHINSLELGDSAVYFCASSQGVGYGSPLHFGNGTRLTVT.

This clonotype showed up many times. The chain couples TRBV19 to TRBJ1-5; TRBD1 aligns across 10 bases. V was clipped by 4 bases and J by 3 bases; unmatched bases: 6. The CDR3 is made up of 16 amino acids. CDR1 and CDR2 from the germline V gene are LNHDA and SQIVND (reference sequence). DNA of the CDR3: TGTGCCAGTAGTAGACAGGGGGCTTCAAACAATCAGCCCCAGCATTTT. This gives the protein CASSRQGASNNQPQHF.

This clonotype was observed at least ten times. This chain links TRBV20-1 with TRBJ2-1; D call uncertain. V dropped 0 bases and J dropped 6 bases, with 9 bases sitting between them. This CDR3 has 13 amino acids. Germline V CDR1 and CDR2: DFQATT, SNEGSKA (reference sequence). CDR3 region: CSARDPTSNEQFF. In DNA form, the CDR3 reads TGCAGTGCTAGAGATCCGACGAGCAATGAGCAGTTCTTC.

The V call is TRBV11-3, the J call TRBJ1-1; no clear D gene. The V and J ends lost 4 bases and 0 bases respectively, with 12 bases between them. The CDR3 contains 15 residues. CDR1 is SGHNT and CDR2 is YENEEA in the germline V gene. CDR3 residues: CASSSDLYMNTEAFF. As DNA, the CDR3 is TGTGCCAGCAGCTCAGATCTGTACATGAACACTGAAGCTTTCTTT. Looking up the rest from reference TRBV11-3 and TRBJ1-1 gives the full variable domain: EAGVVQSPRYKIIEKKQPVAFWCNPISGHNTLYWYLQNLGQGPELLIRYENEEAVDDSQLPKDRFSAERLKGVDSTLKIQPAELGDSAVYLCASSSDLYMNTEAFFGQGTRLTVV.

This clonotype was detected ten times or more. CDR3 loop: CASGLGTGGERGEAFF. The CDR3 bases are TGTGCTAGTGGTTTGGGGACAGGGGGCGAGCGTGGTGAAGCTTTCTTT. The genes are TRBV12-5 and TRBJ1-1, with 11 bases that match TRBD1. This CDR3 spans 16 amino acids. The germline gives CDR1 LGHNT, CDR2 FRNRAP. V gave up 1 base and J gave up 7 bases; unmatched junction bases: 8.

This clonotype was found a few times. The chain is built from TRBV12-3 or TRBV12-4 and TRBJ2-3; perhaps D is TRBD1 or TRBD2 (5 bases each). There are 14 residues in the CDR3. V shed 3 bases and J shed 1 base, with 8 bases lying between them. The CDR3 is CASSLMGGTDTQYF. The DNA of the CDR3 is TGTGCCAGCAGTTTGATGGGGGGCACAGATACGCAGTATTTT.

Many counts were recorded for this clonotype. The chain links TRBV18 to TRBJ1-2; a possible D gene is TRBD1 (5 bases). CDR1 is KGHSH, CDR2 LQKENI, per germline. There are 15 residues in the CDR3. Between the trimmed V and J ends, which lost 3 bases and 4 bases, there was a span of 15 bases. In DNA form, the CDR3 reads TGTGCCAGCTCACCGAGCCCAGGGAATACCTATGGCTACACCTTC. It is translated as CASSPSPGNTYGYTF.

This clonotype was observed at least ten times. The V and J genes are TRBV29-1 and TRBJ2-5; weak D call: TRBD2 (5 bases). V dropped 7 bases and J dropped 5 bases, with 14 bases sitting between them. In germline, CDR1 is SQVTM, CDR2 ANQGSEA. The CDR3 consists of 12 residues. The CDR3 loop is CSATRSRETQYF. CDR3 nucleotides: TGCAGCGCTACTAGATCGCGGGAGACCCAGTACTTC.

This clonotype was seen a few times. The CDR3 bases are TGTGCCAGCAGCTTTTTACAGTCGGGACCAAACAATGAGCAGTTCTTC. Its protein is CASSFLQSGPNNEQFF. J is TRBJ2-1 and V is TRBV5-4, with D possibly being TRBD1 or TRBD2 (5 bases each). The V gene lost 2 bases and the J gene lost 5 bases, with 17 bases spanning the gap. The germline V gene encodes CDR1 SGHNT and CDR2 YYREEE (reference sequence). The CDR3 spans 16 residues.